The rows below give T cell receptor beta chains drawn from one sample of a study of identical twins. TCRdb analysed the 5' RACE reads with MiXCR anew, one entry per CDR3 protein. The repertoire includes hundreds of thousands of distinct CDR3 sequences, roughly an eighth of them detected once, and around 1.6% sits in the top ten. The sample also formed part of further work on yellow fever vaccine responses in identical twins.

The sequenced sample was PBMCs. The receptors originated from a young woman in good health. Both conserved end residues are trimmed from each CDR3. Each record gives: V gene, CDR3 length, clone size, J gene, CDR3 protein. For some rows the clone size is stated as once, few or many, or as a class when expanded; others skip it.

>TRBV5-1|13|NA|TRBJ2-1
ASSSNRGPWNEQF
>TRBV7-2|15|NA|TRBJ2-1
ASSSSRSGKTYNEQF
>TRBV6-1|12|few|TRBJ1-2
ASSPSMGNYGYT
>TRBV2|13|many|TRBJ1-4
ASSEGARANEKLF
>TRBV20-1|13|few|TRBJ1-2
SAFRGVGGGYGYT
>TRBV4-1|14|NA|TRBJ2-2
ASSGRLDRGAGELF
>TRBV12-3/TRBV12-4|12|many|TRBJ1-1
ASRTPGQGSEAF
>TRBV7-6|15|few|TRBJ2-1
ASSLGSGRSSYNEQF
>TRBV14|9|few|TRBJ1-6
ASRSVGPLH
>TRBV6-5|14|few|TRBJ2-5
ASSTSTGGARETQY
>TRBV5-1|14|few|TRBJ2-1
ASTLIGTSLKDEQF
>TRBV11-2|13|many|TRBJ2-2
ASSLRGTATGELF
>TRBV5-1|15|few|TRBJ1-1
ASRKTGTQAMNTEAF
>TRBV24-1|14|NA|TRBJ2-1
ATSDFGTSGKNEQF
>TRBV27|15|few|TRBJ2-1
ASSPRTSGGPYNEQF
>TRBV7-6|11|few|TRBJ1-1
ASSRTGITEAF
>TRBV20-1|12|NA|TRBJ1-1
SAREGSSDTEAF
>TRBV6-1|11|NA|TRBJ1-1
ASSTDSYTEAF
>TRBV28|11|few|TRBJ1-2
ASTQGEVYGYT
>TRBV12-3/TRBV12-4|14|NA|TRBJ2-5
ASSRGGSGVQETQY
>TRBV5-1|12|NA|TRBJ1-1
ASSLEQGHTEAF
>TRBV6-2/TRBV6-3|9|NA|TRBJ1-1
ASELWGEAF
>TRBV7-3|15|NA|TRBJ2-1
ASSSTLLAGVGNEQF
>TRBV5-5|13|many|TRBJ1-5
ASSLADGGAQPQH
>TRBV28|12|many|TRBJ2-5
ASKLPGQVETQY
>TRBV5-1|11|many|TRBJ1-2
ASSLAGDDGYT
>TRBV2|12|NA|TRBJ2-5
ASTILTSRETQY
>TRBV11-2|15|few|TRBJ1-1
ASSLDIMGRYDTEAF
>TRBV21-1|15|NA|TRBJ2-4
ASSTGLAGSQKNIQY
>TRBV3-1|10|few|TRBJ1-2
ASANPLGGYT
>TRBV12-3/TRBV12-4|12|few|TRBJ2-7
ASSLLAGRLEQY
>TRBV3-1|13|NA|TRBJ2-5
ASSQAANVGETQY
>TRBV29-1|12|few|TRBJ2-7
SALTSGGSYEQY
>TRBV20-1|12|few|TRBJ2-2
SARAGQGAGELF
>TRBV7-2|14|NA|TRBJ1-1
ASSLRDIRTGTEAF
>TRBV3-1|16|few|TRBJ2-7
ASSPHSKRAGEGYEQY
>TRBV5-1|15|many|TRBJ2-1
ASSSDRAGVFGNEQF
>TRBV14|12|NA|TRBJ2-3
ASSRVRGSPTQY
>TRBV5-1|13|few|TRBJ2-5
ASSLDRAYQETQY
>TRBV5-1|11|NA|TRBJ2-7
ASSGNFSYEQY
>TRBV28|16|NA|TRBJ2-1
ASSFLGHPMSSYNEQF
>TRBV6-1|13|NA|TRBJ2-7
ASRVSAGLSYEQY
>TRBV5-1|14|many|TRBJ2-1
ASSPNSGGLYNEQF
>TRBV15|11|few|TRBJ1-1
ATSNTGNTEAF
>TRBV20-1|11|NA|TRBJ1-1
SAGDEVVTEAF
>TRBV2|13|many|TRBJ2-7
ASSGLAVTSYEQY
>TRBV12-3/TRBV12-4|10|few|TRBJ1-5
ASNRGIQPQH